This T cell receptor beta chain was recovered during a study of CD8+ T cells in alopecia areata. The overall study: For treated patients, severity scores reflected the percentage of scalp area affected.

Treatment noted: oral pan-JAK inhibitor, 5-10 mg twice daily. Individuals with alopecia areata gave both lesional scalp punch biopsies and peripheral blood for collection. Study conclusions and caveats: Whether baseline CD8+ expansion is linked to response remains uncertain, given a single nonresponder. Under tofacitinib, numerous expanded lesional clonotypes remained detectable in scalp and blood.

Reverse transcription of extracted RNA yielded cDNA, which provided the sequencing template. Profiled with immunoSEQ multiplex PCR; TCRdb holds only in-frame clones, not every one. There are about 190,000 clones in the sample; 45% to 75% occur only once, and around 0.7% lies in the top ten. This clone was seen a few times. Antigen specificity is unknown. The sequencing here drew on CD4+ T cells sorted from blood, taken at week 4, from a patient treated with tofacitinib. The receptor's source is a human donor with alopecia areata.

DNA for the CDR3: TGTGCCAGCAGCTTGGTCCCAGGAGGGACGAACACTGAAGCTTTCTTT. Its translation is CASSLVPGGTNTEAFF. The chain joins TRBV5-5 to TRBJ1-1, with D possibly being TRBD1 (5 bases). Per the germline V gene, CDR1 is SGHKS and CDR2 is YYEKEE (reference sequence). The CDR3 is 16 residues long. V dropped 0 bases and J dropped 1 base, with 13 bases sitting between them. The full variable domain, with the rest looked up from reference TRBV5-5 and TRBJ1-1, is DAGVTQSPTHLIKTRGQQVTLRCSPISGHKSVSWYQQVLGQGPQFIFQYYEKEERGRGNFPDRFSARQFPNYSSELNVNALLLGDSALYLCASSLVPGGTNTEAFFGQGTRLTVV.